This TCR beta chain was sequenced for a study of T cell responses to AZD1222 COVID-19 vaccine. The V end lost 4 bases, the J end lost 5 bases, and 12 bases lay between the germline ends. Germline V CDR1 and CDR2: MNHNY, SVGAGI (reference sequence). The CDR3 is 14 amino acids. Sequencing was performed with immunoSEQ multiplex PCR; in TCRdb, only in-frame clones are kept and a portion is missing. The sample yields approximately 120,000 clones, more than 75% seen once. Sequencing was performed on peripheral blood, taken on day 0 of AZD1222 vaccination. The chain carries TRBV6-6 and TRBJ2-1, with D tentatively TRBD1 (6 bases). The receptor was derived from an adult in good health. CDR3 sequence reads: CASSSGQEHNEQFF. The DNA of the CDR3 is TGTGCCAGCAGTTCGGGACAAGAGCACAATGAGCAGTTCTTC.